This TCR beta chain is drawn from a study of T cell responses to AZD1222 COVID-19 vaccine. Study-level findings and limits: Seropositive status at baseline applied to only five to seven AZD1222 recipients. Repertoire samples came only from after the peak T cell response.

Clones were read by immunoSEQ multiplex PCR, and TCRdb kept only the in-frame ones, dropping some. The sample has tens of thousands of clones; roughly 86% are singletons. The CDR3 spans 13 residues. The germline V gene has CDR1 KGHSH and CDR2 LQKENI. With 3 bases clipped from V and 3 bases from J, the junction kept 1 base outside the gene matches. In the case of this clone: Its antigen is unknown. Additional DNA sequences in this sample encode the identical CDR3.

The chain is built from TRBV18 and TRBJ1-1, with 7 bases identical to TRBD1. The sequence was obtained from an adult in good health. The material sequenced was peripheral blood, taken on day 0 of MenACWY control vaccination. CDR3 protein: CASSPGQDTEAFF. The CDR3 DNA reads as TGTGCCAGCTCACCCGGACAGGACACTGAAGCTTTCTTT. Variable domain in full (rest from reference TRBV18 and TRBJ1-1): NAGVMQNPRHLVRRRGQEARLRCSPMKGHSHVYWYRQLPEEGLKFMVYLQKENIIDESGMPKERFSAEFPKEGPSILRIQQVVRGDSAAYFCASSPGQDTEAFFGQGTRLTVV.